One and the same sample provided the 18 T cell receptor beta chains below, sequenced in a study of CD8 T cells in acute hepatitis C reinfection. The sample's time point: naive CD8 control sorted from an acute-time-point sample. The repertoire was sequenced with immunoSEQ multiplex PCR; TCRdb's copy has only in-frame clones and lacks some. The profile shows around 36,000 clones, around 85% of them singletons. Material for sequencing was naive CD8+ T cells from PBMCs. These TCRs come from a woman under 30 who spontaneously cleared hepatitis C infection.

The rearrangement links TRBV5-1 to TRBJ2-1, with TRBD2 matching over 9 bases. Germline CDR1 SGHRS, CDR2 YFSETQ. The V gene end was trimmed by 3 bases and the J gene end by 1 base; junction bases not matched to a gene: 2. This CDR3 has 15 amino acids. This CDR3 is CASSSGLASYNEQFF. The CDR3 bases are TGCGCCAGCAGCTCGGGACTAGCTTCCTACAATGAGCAGTTCTTC.

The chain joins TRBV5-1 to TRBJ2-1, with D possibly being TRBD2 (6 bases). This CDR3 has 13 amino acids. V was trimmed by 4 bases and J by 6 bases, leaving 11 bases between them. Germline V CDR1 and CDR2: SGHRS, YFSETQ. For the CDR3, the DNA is TGCGCCAGCAGCCCCGGGAGTAGCAATGAGCAGTTCTTC. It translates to CASSPGSSNEQFF.

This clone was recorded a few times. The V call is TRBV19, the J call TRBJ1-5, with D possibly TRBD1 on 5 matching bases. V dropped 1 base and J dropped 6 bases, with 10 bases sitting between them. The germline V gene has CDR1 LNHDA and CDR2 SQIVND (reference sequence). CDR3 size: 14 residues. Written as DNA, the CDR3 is TGTGCCAGTAGTATAGGGGGCTGGGGTCAGCCCCAGCATTTT. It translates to CASSIGGWGQPQHF.

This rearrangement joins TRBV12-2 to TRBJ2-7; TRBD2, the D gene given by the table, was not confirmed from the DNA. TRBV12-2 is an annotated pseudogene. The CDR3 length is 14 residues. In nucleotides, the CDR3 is TGTGCAAGTCGCCGAATCGCGGAGACCTACGAGCAGTACTTC. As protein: CASRRIAETYEQYF.

CDR3 protein: CASSGTGGFTDTQYF. The DNA of the CDR3 is TGTGCCAGCAGCGGGACAGGGGGCTTCACAGATACGCAGTATTTT. The chain combines TRBV14 with TRBJ2-3; TRBD1 matches at 12 bases. The V gene's germline CDR1 is SGHDN and CDR2 FVKESK. This CDR3 contains 15 residues. V was pared by 5 bases and J by 2 bases, with 2 bases of the junction left unmatched.

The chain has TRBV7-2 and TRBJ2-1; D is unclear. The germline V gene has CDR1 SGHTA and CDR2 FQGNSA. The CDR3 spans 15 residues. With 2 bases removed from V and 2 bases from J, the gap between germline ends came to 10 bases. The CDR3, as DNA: TGTGCCAGCAGCTTACGAGCCATCCCCTACAATGAGCAGTTCTTC. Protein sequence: CASSLRAIPYNEQFF.

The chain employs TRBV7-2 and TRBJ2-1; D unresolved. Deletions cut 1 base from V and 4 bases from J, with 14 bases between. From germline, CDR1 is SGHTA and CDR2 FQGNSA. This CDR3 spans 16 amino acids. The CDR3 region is CASSLEAILVYNEQFF. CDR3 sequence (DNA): TGTGCCAGCAGCTTAGAGGCAATCCTAGTATACAATGAGCAGTTCTTC.

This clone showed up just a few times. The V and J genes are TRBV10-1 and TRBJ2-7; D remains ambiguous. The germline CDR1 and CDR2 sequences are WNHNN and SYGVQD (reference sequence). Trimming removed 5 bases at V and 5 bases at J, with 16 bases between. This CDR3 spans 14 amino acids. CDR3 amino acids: CASSKARSDNEQYF. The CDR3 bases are TGCGCCAGCAGTAAAGCCAGGTCTGATAACGAGCAGTACTTC.

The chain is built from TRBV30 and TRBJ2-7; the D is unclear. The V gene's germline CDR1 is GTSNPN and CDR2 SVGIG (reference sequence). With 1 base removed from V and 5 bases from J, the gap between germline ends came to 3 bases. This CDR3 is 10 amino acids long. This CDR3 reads CAWSGNEQYF. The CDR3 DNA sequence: TGTGCCTGGAGTGGGAACGAGCAGTACTTC.

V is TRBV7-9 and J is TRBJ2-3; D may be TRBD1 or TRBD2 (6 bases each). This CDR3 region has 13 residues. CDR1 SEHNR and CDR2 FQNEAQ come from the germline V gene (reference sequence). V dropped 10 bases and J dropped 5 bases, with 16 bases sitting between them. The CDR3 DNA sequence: TGTGCCACCCGACAGGTGGAGGGAGATACGCAGTATTTT. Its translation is CATRQVEGDTQYF.

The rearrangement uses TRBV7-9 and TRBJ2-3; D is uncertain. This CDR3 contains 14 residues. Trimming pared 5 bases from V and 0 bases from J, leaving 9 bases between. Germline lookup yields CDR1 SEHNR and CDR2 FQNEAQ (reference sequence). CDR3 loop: CASSPLGSTDTQYF. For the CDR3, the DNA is TGTGCCAGCAGCCCCTTAGGTAGCACAGATACGCAGTATTTT.

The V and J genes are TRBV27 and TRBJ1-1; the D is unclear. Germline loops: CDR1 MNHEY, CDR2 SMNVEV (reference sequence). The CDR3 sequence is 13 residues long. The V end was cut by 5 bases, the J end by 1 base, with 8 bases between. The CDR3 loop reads CASSTGPNTEAFF. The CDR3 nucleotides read TGTGCCAGCAGTACCGGACCGAACACTGAAGCTTTCTTT.

The CDR3 DNA reads as TGTGCCAGCAGCTTAGCCGGCGGGAGGGGATACAATGAGCAGTTCTTC. Protein sequence: CASSLAGGRGYNEQFF. The V and J genes are TRBV7-6 and TRBJ2-1; 9 bases are a match to TRBD2. The germline V gene has CDR1 SGHVS and CDR2 FNYEAQ. The CDR3 is 16 residues long. Trimming cost V 0 bases and J 4 bases; bases outside gene matches: 4.

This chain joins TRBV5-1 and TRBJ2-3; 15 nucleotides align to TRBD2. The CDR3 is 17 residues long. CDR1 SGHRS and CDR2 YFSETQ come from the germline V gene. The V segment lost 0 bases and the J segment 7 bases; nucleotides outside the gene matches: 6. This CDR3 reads CASSLGTSGRAWNTQYF. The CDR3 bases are TGCGCCAGCAGCTTGGGGACTAGCGGGAGGGCCTGGAATACGCAGTATTTT.

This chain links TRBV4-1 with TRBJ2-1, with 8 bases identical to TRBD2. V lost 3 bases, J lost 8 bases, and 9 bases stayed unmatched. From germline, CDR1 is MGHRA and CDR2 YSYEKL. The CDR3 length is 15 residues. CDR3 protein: CASSQTSEFGDEQFF. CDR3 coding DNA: TGCGCCAGCAGCCAGACTAGCGAGTTTGGGGATGAGCAGTTCTTC.

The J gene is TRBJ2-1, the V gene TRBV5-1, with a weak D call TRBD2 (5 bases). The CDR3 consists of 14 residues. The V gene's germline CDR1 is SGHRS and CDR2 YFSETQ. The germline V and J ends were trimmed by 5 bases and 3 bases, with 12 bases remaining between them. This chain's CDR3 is CASSPGRDYNEQFF. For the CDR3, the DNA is TGCGCCAGCAGTCCAGGACGGGACTACAATGAGCAGTTCTTC.

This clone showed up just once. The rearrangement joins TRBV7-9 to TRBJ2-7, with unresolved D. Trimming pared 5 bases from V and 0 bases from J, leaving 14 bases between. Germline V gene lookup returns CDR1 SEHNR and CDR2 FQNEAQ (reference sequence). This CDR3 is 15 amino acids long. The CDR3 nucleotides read TGTGCCAGCAGCCCTCTGTATACTACCTCCTACGAGCAGTACTTC. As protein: CASSPLYTTSYEQYF. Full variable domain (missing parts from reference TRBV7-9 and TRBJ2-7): DTGVSQNPRHKITKRGQNVTFRCDPISEHNRLYWYRQTLGQGPEFLTYFQNEAQLEKSRLLSDRFSAERPKGSFSTLEIQRTEQGDSAMYLCASSPLYTTSYEQYFGPGTRLTVT.

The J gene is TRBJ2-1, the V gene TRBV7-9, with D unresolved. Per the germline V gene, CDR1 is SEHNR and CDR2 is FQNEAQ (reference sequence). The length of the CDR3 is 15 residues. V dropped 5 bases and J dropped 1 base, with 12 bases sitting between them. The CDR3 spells CASSLSWGSYNEQFF. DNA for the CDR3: TGTGCCAGCAGCCTCTCGTGGGGTTCCTACAATGAGCAGTTCTTC.